The sequence of this TCR beta chain was determined in a study of beta chain features in type 1 diabetes. Every isolated RNA sample was fully reverse transcribed, so sequencing captured expressed TCRB transcripts. Regulatory, naive and central memory T cell samples averaged approximately 3.8 million reads. The repertoire was sequenced with immunoSEQ multiplex PCR; TCRdb's copy has only in-frame clones and lacks some. The repertoire consists of around 600,000 clones, with approximately 13% occurring once and the leading ten covering around 0.12%. Trimming removed 0 bases from V and 0 bases from J, with 9 bases in between. Germline values: CDR1 MNHEY, CDR2 SVGAGI. The CDR3 runs 16 residues. Study-wide findings and caveats: People with Type 1 diabetes carried modestly yet significantly shorter TCRB CDR3s in all four CD4+ subsets.

With respect to this clone: Its target is not known.

Sequenced material: naive CD4+ T cells from blood. This sequence originates from a man between 25 and 39 years old with type 1 diabetes. The V call is TRBV6-5, the J call TRBJ2-4; D uncertain. The CDR3 loop reads CASSYSSQLAKNIQYF. For the CDR3, the DNA is TGTGCCAGCAGTTACTCGAGTCAGCTAGCCAAAAACATTCAGTACTTC.